Following are 22 T cell receptor beta chains from one sample sequenced in a study of cytomegalovirus exposure and HLA in healthy donors. The table came from immunoSEQ multiplex PCR; TCRdb's copy has only in-frame clones and leaves some out. The profile shows 60,000 to 85,000 clones, around 94% of them singletons. Sequences were obtained from PBMCs. The receptors come from a man between 18 and 29 years old in good health and CMV-seropositive.

The rearrangement uses TRBV19 and TRBJ2-7, with 8 nucleotides matching TRBD2. Trimming cost V 6 bases and J 0 bases; bases outside gene matches: 4. The CDR3 sequence is 14 residues long. Looked up from germline, CDR1 is LNHDA and CDR2 is SQIVND (reference sequence). The CDR3 DNA is TGTGCCAGTAGCTCGGGAGGGGGCTCCTACGAGCAGTACTTC. It specifies CASSSGGGSYEQYF.

V gene TRBV11-2 combines with J gene TRBJ2-7; D uncertain. The V gene lost 2 bases and the J gene lost 3 bases, with 8 bases spanning the gap. Germline CDR1 is SGHAT and CDR2 is FQNNGV. This CDR3 has 13 amino acids. CDR3 loop: CASSLIFYYEQYF. The DNA of the CDR3 is TGTGCCAGCAGCTTAATTTTCTACTACGAGCAGTACTTC.

This clone has just one count. This sequence joins TRBV9 and TRBJ2-3, with a weak D call TRBD1 (6 bases). Germline CDR1 and CDR2: SGDLS and YYNGEE. V lost 0 bases to trimming and J lost 4 bases, with 9 bases between them. CDR3 length: 14 amino acids. The CDR3 nucleotides are TGTGCCAGCAGCGTAGACAGGGTCGCAGATACGCAGTATTTT. Protein: CASSVDRVADTQYF.

The V and J genes are TRBV18 and TRBJ1-3, with D possibly TRBD1 on 6 matching bases. V lost 1 base and J lost 0, with 7 bases in between. CDR1 is KGHSH, CDR2 LQKENI, per germline. This CDR3 is built from 15 residues. CDR3 nucleotide sequence: TGTGCCAGCTCACCACAGGGGGACTCTGGAAACACCATATATTTT. Amino acids: CASSPQGDSGNTIYF.

The chain carries TRBV27 and TRBJ2-5; TRBD2 matches 13 bases. The CDR3 contains 17 residues. Germline CDR1 MNHEY, CDR2 SMNVEV (reference sequence). Trimming removed 3 bases from V and 9 bases from J; junction bases left unmatched: 13. For the CDR3, the DNA is TGTGCCAGCAGTTTTCCTTGGACTAGCGGGGGCATTAAGGCCCAGTACTTC. Amino acid sequence: CASSFPWTSGGIKAQYF.

The chain recombines TRBV9 with TRBJ1-1, with a weak D call TRBD1 (5 bases). V lost 0 bases and J lost 3, with 12 bases in between. Per germline, CDR1 SGDLS and CDR2 YYNGEE. The CDR3 totals 15 residues. CDR3 nucleotide sequence: TGTGCCAGCAGCGTAGCAGGACAAATAGACACTGAAGCTTTCTTT. Amino acids: CASSVAGQIDTEAFF. The whole variable domain, filled in from reference TRBV9 and TRBJ1-1, reads DSGVTQTPKHLITATGQRVTLRCSPRSGDLSVYWYQQSLDQGLQFLIQYYNGEERAKGNILERFSAQQFPDLHSELNLSSLELGDSALYFCASSVAGQIDTEAFFGQGTRLTVV.

The rearrangement links TRBV1 to TRBJ2-5; the table's D call, TRBD2, has no DNA check behind it. TRBV1 is described as a pseudogene. The CDR3 runs to 16 residues. The CDR3 nucleotides are TGCACCAGCAGCCAACTCTCTAGCGGACTACAAGAGACCCAGTACTTC. Translating gives CTSSQLSSGLQETQYF.

The rearrangement links TRBV10-3 to TRBJ2-7, with TRBD2 matching over 12 bases. The V and J ends lost 3 bases and 4 bases, in that order; junction bases with no gene match: 1. This CDR3 has 14 amino acids. The germline gives CDR1 ENHRY, CDR2 SYGVKD. The CDR3, as DNA: TGTGCCATCAGTGAAGGGACTAGCGGGTACGAGCAGTACTTC. This gives the protein CAISEGTSGYEQYF.

The gene calls are TRBV6-1 and TRBJ1-4; 7 nucleotides line up with TRBD1. Trimming removed 6 bases from V and 7 bases from J; junction bases left unmatched: 8. The CDR3 loop spans 14 amino acids. Germline V gene sequence: CDR1 MNHNS, CDR2 SASEGT. In nucleotides, the CDR3 is TGTGCCAGCAGCTTACAGGGGAGTATTGAAAAACTGTTTTTT. Protein product: CASSLQGSIEKLFF.

The rearrangement links TRBV13 to TRBJ2-7; 7 bases align to TRBD1. J was trimmed by 2 bases and V by 0 bases; bases with no gene match: 1. This CDR3 contains 14 residues. Germline CDR1 reads PRHDT; CDR2 reads FYEKMQ (reference sequence). CDR3 loop: CASSLGDRAYEQYF. DNA for the CDR3: TGTGCCAGCAGCTTAGGAGACAGGGCCTACGAGCAGTACTTC.

The gene calls are TRBV9 and TRBJ2-7, with D unresolved. Trimming removed 0 bases from V and 0 bases from J, with 7 bases in between. Germline V gene lookup returns CDR1 SGDLS and CDR2 YYNGEE. The CDR3 length is 14 residues. Here the CDR3 reads CASSVGSSSYEQYF. CDR3 in DNA: TGTGCCAGCAGCGTAGGGTCGAGCTCCTACGAGCAGTACTTC.

The gene calls are TRBV30 and TRBJ2-7; 7 bases are shared with TRBD1. CDR3 length: 14 amino acids. Germline V CDR1 and CDR2: GTSNPN, SVGIG (reference sequence). V trimming: 4 bases; J trimming: 2 bases; junction bases outside the gene matches: 8. CDR3 bases: TGTGCCTGGACCCAGGGGCAGGGGGCCTACGAGCAGTACTTC. Its protein product is CAWTQGQGAYEQYF.

The CDR3 bases are TGCGCCAGCAGCACCACAGGGGGCAGTCTAAATGAGCAGTTCTTC. Translation: CASSTTGGSLNEQFF. This chain connects TRBV5-1 to TRBJ2-1, with 9 bases matching TRBD1. V lost 4 bases to trimming and J lost 7 bases; unmatched junction nucleotides: 9. This CDR3 is 15 amino acids long. Per germline, CDR1 SGHRS and CDR2 YFSETQ.

The V gene is TRBV7-8, the J gene TRBJ2-7; TRBD1 agrees at 9 bases. Germline V gene data show CDR1 as SGHVS and CDR2 as FQNEAQ. The CDR3 totals 17 residues. The trim removed 3 bases at V and 0 bases at J, leaving 9 bases unmatched. CDR3 DNA sequence: TGTGCCAGCAGCTTGACCCCGGGACAGGGAAGCTCCTACGAGCAGTACTTC. It yields the protein CASSLTPGQGSSYEQYF.

This clone was observed a few times. This chain links TRBV18 with TRBJ2-5, with 7 positions matching TRBD2. The germline V gene encodes CDR1 KGHSH and CDR2 LQKENI. With V trimmed by 2 bases and J by 5 bases, 5 bases remained unmatched. This CDR3 comprises 14 residues. This CDR3 reads CASSPAGVFETQYF. The CDR3 bases are TGTGCCAGCTCACCAGCGGGAGTGTTTGAGACCCAGTACTTC. Full variable domain (remainder filled in from reference TRBV18 and TRBJ2-5): NAGVMQNPRHLVRRRGQEARLRCSPMKGHSHVYWYRQLPEEGLKFMVYLQKENIIDESGMPKERFSAEFPKEGPSILRIQQVVRGDSAAYFCASSPAGVFETQYFGPGTRLLVL.

The count of this clone is one. The chain joins TRBV6-5 to TRBJ1-1, with 9 bases fitting TRBD1. Looked up from germline, CDR1 is MNHEY and CDR2 is SVGAGI. This CDR3 contains 15 residues. V lost 7 bases, J lost 2 bases, and 8 bases stayed unmatched. The CDR3 spells CASTKQGAGNTEAFF. DNA of the CDR3: TGTGCCAGCACTAAACAGGGGGCAGGAAACACTGAAGCTTTCTTT.

The V and J genes are TRBV6-1 and TRBJ1-5, with 9 positions matching TRBD1. This CDR3 comprises 12 residues. Unmatched junction bases numbered 2, after V lost 10 bases and J lost 4 bases. Germline V gene lookup returns CDR1 MNHNS and CDR2 SASEGT. CDR3 coding DNA: TGTGCCAATGGACAGGGGAATCAGCCCCAGCATTTT. This sequence encodes CANGQGNQPQHF.

The gene calls are TRBV25-1 and TRBJ2-4, with 7 nucleotides matching TRBD1. Germline CDR1 reads MGHDK; CDR2 reads SYGVNS. CDR3 length equals 16 residues. J lost 6 bases, V lost 3 bases, and 11 bases had no gene match. The CDR3 protein is CASSDARQGLTNIQYF. The CDR3 DNA is TGTGCCAGCAGTGACGCGCGACAGGGCCTGACAAACATTCAGTACTTC.

The rearrangement joins TRBV27 to TRBJ1-5, with TRBD1 as a possible D gene (5 bases). The CDR3 consists of 13 residues. Germline V CDR1 and CDR2: MNHEY, SMNVEV (reference sequence). V gave up 11 bases and J gave up 5 bases, with 16 bases separating them. For the CDR3, the DNA is TGTGCCGCCCGGGGGAGCCCCGATCAGCCCCAGCATTTT. This gives the protein CAARGSPDQPQHF.

This clone was observed a single time. The chain employs TRBV5-8 and TRBJ2-3; 9 bases are a match to TRBD2. With V trimmed by 2 bases and J by 5 bases, 9 bases remained unmatched. CDR1 and CDR2 (germline): SGHTS, YDEGEE. The CDR3 is 16 residues long. The CDR3 loop reads CASSFDSGSKVDTQYF. The CDR3 DNA follows: TGTGCCAGCAGCTTCGATAGCGGGAGTAAAGTAGATACGCAGTATTTT.

This clone was seen once. V and J are TRBV7-8 and TRBJ2-5; 9 nucleotides match TRBD2. The CDR3 length is 15 residues. Trimming cost V 2 bases and J 3 bases; bases outside gene matches: 4. Germline V gene lookup returns CDR1 SGHVS and CDR2 FQNEAQ. The CDR3 reads CASSLYQREEETQYF. The CDR3 DNA is TGTGCCAGCAGCTTATACCAGCGGGAGGAAGAGACCCAGTACTTC.

J is TRBJ1-5 and V is TRBV5-1; D remains ambiguous. CDR1 SGHRS and CDR2 YFSETQ come from the germline V gene. The V and J ends lost 0 bases and 3 bases respectively, with 7 bases between them. The CDR3 consists of 14 residues. The chain's CDR3 is CASSLGPYNQPQHF. As DNA, the CDR3 is TGCGCCAGCAGCTTGGGGCCTTACAATCAGCCCCAGCATTTT.